The 25 T cell receptor beta chains listed next were all sequenced from one sample in a study of T cells in Graves' hyperthyroidism and ophthalmopathy. RNA transcripts yielded amplified TCR beta CDR3 regions. A set of HTBI primers served as the primers for a first-round RT-PCR of the TCR CDR3. A single record per CDR3 protein comes from TCRdb applying MiXCR to the multiplex PCR reads. The sample carries about 720,000 distinct CDR3 sequences, less than 20% recorded once. The specimen sequenced was blood. The origin of the receptors is a man in his late teens or twenties with Graves' hyperthyroidism.

The chain links TRBV28 to TRBJ2-3, with 7 bases that match TRBD1. The V gene's germline CDR1 is MDHEN and CDR2 SYDVKM. V was pared by 2 bases and J by 2 bases, with 4 bases of the junction left unmatched. There are 15 residues in the CDR3. The CDR3 is CASSLPGQDTDTQYF. DNA for the CDR3: TGTGCCAGCAGTTTACCCGGACAGGACACAGATACGCAGTATTTT.

This clonotype was counted only a few times. This sequence joins TRBV29-1 and TRBJ2-5; possibly TRBD2 for D (5 bases). The germline V and J ends were trimmed by 3 bases and 4 bases, with 12 bases remaining between them. The CDR3 contains 13 residues. Germline V lookup: CDR1 SQVTM, CDR2 ANQGSEA. The CDR3 reads CSVEPSLTETQYF. DNA of the CDR3: TGCAGCGTTGAGCCTAGCTTGACAGAGACCCAGTACTTC.

This clonotype has more than one count but fewer than ten. The J gene is TRBJ2-5, the V gene TRBV11-3; 7 bases are shared with TRBD1. Unmatched junction bases numbered 4, after V lost 4 bases and J lost 2 bases. Germline V gene sequence: CDR1 SGHNT, CDR2 YENEEA. The CDR3 is 14 residues long. CDR3 coding DNA: TGTGCCAGCAGCTCAGACAGGGATCAAGAGACCCAGTACTTC. This encodes CASSSDRDQETQYF.

This clonotype has just a few counts. This sequence joins TRBV7-9 and TRBJ2-5; D is ambiguous. Between the trimmed V and J ends, which lost 6 bases and 4 bases, there was a span of 21 bases. This CDR3 has 16 residues. Germline V gene lookup returns CDR1 SEHNR and CDR2 FQNEAQ (reference sequence). The DNA of the CDR3 is TGTGCCAGCAGGGGTATAGGGATGGGGATGGGAGAGACCCAGTACTTC. Translation: CASRGIGMGMGETQYF.

The V gene is TRBV29-1, the J gene TRBJ1-2; no clear D. The length of the CDR3 is 14 residues. Germline CDR1 and CDR2: SQVTM and ANQGSEA. V was trimmed by 3 bases and J by 4 bases, leaving 15 bases between them. This CDR3 is CSVEEGATVYGYTF. For the CDR3, the DNA is TGCAGCGTTGAGGAGGGAGCGACCGTCTATGGCTACACCTTC.

The rearrangement joins TRBV5-1 to TRBJ1-1, with 9 nucleotides matching TRBD1. CDR3 size: 13 residues. Trimming removed 5 bases from V and 5 bases from J; junction bases left unmatched: 4. Germline lookup yields CDR1 SGHRS and CDR2 YFSETQ. This CDR3 is CASRGTGRTEAFF. The CDR3 DNA reads as TGCGCCAGCAGAGGGACAGGGAGGACTGAAGCTTTCTTT.

The chain employs TRBV4-1 and TRBJ2-2, with TRBD2 matching 7 bases. Germline V gene data show CDR1 as MGHRA and CDR2 as YSYEKL. J gave up 5 bases and V 3 bases, and 9 bases lay outside the gene matches. The CDR3 consists of 16 residues. CDR3: CASSQRAGVGTGELFF. Here the CDR3 DNA reads TGCGCCAGCAGCCAGAGGGCGGGAGTTGGAACCGGGGAGCTGTTTTTT.

Remarks on this clonotype: Given a much more abundant clone one base away, this may be a read error. The chain recombines TRBV10-3 with TRBJ2-5; weak D call: TRBD2 (5 bases). Germline V lookup: CDR1 ENHRY, CDR2 SYGVKD. The CDR3 runs to 11 residues. V gave up 6 bases and J gave up 4 bases, with 6 bases separating them. The CDR3 loop is CAIREGETQYF. The CDR3 DNA sequence: TGTGCCATCAGAGAGGGAGAGACCCAGTACTTC.

This chain joins TRBV20-1 and TRBJ1-6; the D is unclear. Between the trimmed V and J ends, which lost 6 bases and 5 bases, there was a span of 17 bases. From germline, CDR1 is DFQATT and CDR2 SNEGSKA (reference sequence). The CDR3 sequence is 15 residues long. CDR3 protein: CSAITPEADNSPLHF. CDR3 nucleotide sequence: TGCAGTGCAATCACCCCCGAGGCAGATAATTCACCCCTCCACTTT.

This clonotype was seen ten or more times. The V and J genes are TRBV4-3 and TRBJ2-7, with D perhaps TRBD1 (6 bases). CDR3 length: 14 amino acids. Per the germline V gene, CDR1 is LGHNA and CDR2 is YSLEER. Between the trimmed V and J ends, which lost 0 bases and 2 bases, there was a span of 8 bases. The CDR3 nucleotides read TGCGCCAGCAGCCAAGAGGACAGCACCTACGAGCAGTACTTC. Amino acids: CASSQEDSTYEQYF.

This clonotype occurred a few times. The chain is built from TRBV30 and TRBJ2-1, with 7 bases fitting TRBD2. The CDR3 is made up of 14 amino acids. Germline lookup yields CDR1 GTSNPN and CDR2 SVGIG (reference sequence). The V and J ends lost 8 bases and 2 bases, in that order; junction bases with no gene match: 9. In DNA, the CDR3 is TGTGCCAGGGAGGGAGGGCCTACCTACAATGAGCAGTTCTTC. It is translated as CAREGGPTYNEQFF.

V and J are TRBV4-2 and TRBJ2-1; 7 nucleotides align to TRBD2. V gave up 4 bases and J gave up 8 bases; unmatched junction bases: 17. Per the germline V gene, CDR1 is LGHNA and CDR2 is YNFKEQ. The CDR3 has 17 residues. CDR3 in DNA: TGTGCCAGCAGCCCTCGGCTTAGGACTAGTACAGACCATGAGCAGTTCTTC. Amino acid sequence: CASSPRLRTSTDHEQFF.

This clonotype occurred a few times. This rearrangement joins TRBV15 to TRBJ1-5; D possibly corresponds to TRBD1 (5 bases). Between the trimmed V and J ends, which lost 5 bases and 6 bases, there was a span of 17 bases. The CDR3 runs 15 residues. CDR1 is LNHNV and CDR2 is YYDKDF in the germline V gene (reference sequence). The CDR3 is CATSVGADGIQPQHF. CDR3 nucleotides: TGTGCCACCAGCGTCGGGGCAGATGGAATTCAGCCCCAGCATTTT.

At least ten counts were recorded for this clonotype. The chain is built from TRBV6-1 and TRBJ2-7; TRBD2 aligns across 10 bases. Trimming removed 6 bases from V and 0 bases from J; junction bases left unmatched: 5. The V gene's germline CDR1 is MNHNS and CDR2 SASEGT. The CDR3 runs 15 residues. The CDR3 region is CASRPGLASSYEQYF. The DNA of the CDR3 is TGTGCCAGCAGGCCGGGACTAGCGAGCTCCTACGAGCAGTACTTC.

This sequence joins TRBV28 and TRBJ1-2; 8 nucleotides line up with TRBD1. Germline V gene data show CDR1 as MDHEN and CDR2 as SYDVKM. This CDR3 region has 14 residues. V was clipped by 6 bases and J by 4 bases; unmatched bases: 7. CDR3 in amino acids: CASRATGEVYGYTF. The CDR3 DNA follows: TGTGCCAGCAGAGCGACAGGGGAAGTCTATGGCTACACCTTC.

The table lists this clonotype with a few counts. The chain links TRBV20-1 to TRBJ2-5; no firm D call. From germline, CDR1 is DFQATT and CDR2 SNEGSKA (reference sequence). V lost 0 bases and J lost 1, with 9 bases in between. CDR3 length: 14 residues. DNA for the CDR3: TGCAGTGCTAGAGATCCCAGCAGCCAAGAGACCCAGTACTTC. Protein: CSARDPSSQETQYF.

This clonotype was counted ten times or more. The chain is built from TRBV28 and TRBJ1-1; unclear D gene. V dropped 8 bases and J dropped 3 bases, with 13 bases sitting between them. Germline V gene sequence: CDR1 MDHEN, CDR2 SYDVKM. This CDR3 comprises 13 residues. The DNA for the CDR3 is TGTGCCAGCTTTACAGCTATACACACTGAAGCTTTCTTT. It encodes CASFTAIHTEAFF.

The chain has TRBV9 and TRBJ2-2; 9 positions agree with TRBD2. CDR1 is SGDLS, CDR2 YYNGEE, per germline. The V segment lost 5 bases and the J segment 2 bases; nucleotides outside the gene matches: 10. The CDR3 extends over 17 amino acids. The CDR3 sequence is CASSPGLANINTGELFF. The CDR3 DNA is TGTGCCAGCAGTCCTGGACTAGCGAACATAAACACCGGGGAGCTGTTTTTT.

The chain carries TRBV7-9 and TRBJ1-2; D not certain. Germline loops: CDR1 SEHNR, CDR2 FQNEAQ (reference sequence). This CDR3 region has 11 residues. V lost 5 bases to trimming and J lost 8 bases, with 9 bases between them. In nucleotides, the CDR3 is TGTGCCAGCAGCATATCCGGAGGCTACACCTTC. It encodes CASSISGGYTF. Full variable domain (remainder filled in from reference TRBV7-9 and TRBJ1-2): DTGVSQNPRHKITKRGQNVTFRCDPISEHNRLYWYRQTLGQGPEFLTYFQNEAQLEKSRLLSDRFSAERPKGSFSTLEIQRTEQGDSAMYLCASSISGGYTFGSGTRLTVV.

There are many counts of this clonotype. The chain employs TRBV20-1 and TRBJ2-1; 7 nucleotides agree with TRBD2. CDR3 length: 16 residues. Germline CDR1 and CDR2: DFQATT and SNEGSKA (reference sequence). V shed 5 bases and J 8 bases; nucleotides not matched to a gene: 18. The chain's CDR3 is CSARPRLARSFDEQFF. As DNA, the CDR3 is TGCAGTGCTCGACCTCGACTAGCTCGGTCTTTCGATGAGCAGTTCTTC.

This clonotype was seen repeatedly, ten times or more. The rearrangement joins TRBV7-9 to TRBJ2-5, with TRBD2 matching 9 bases. The germline gives CDR1 SEHNR, CDR2 FQNEAQ (reference sequence). This CDR3 has 16 amino acids. The ends lost 5 bases at V and 4 bases at J; junction bases unmatched: 11. CDR3 protein: CASSPRRAGGRETQYF. The CDR3 DNA reads as TGTGCCAGCAGCCCCCGGAGGGCGGGAGGGAGAGAGACCCAGTACTTC.

This clonotype occurred a few times. This sequence joins TRBV29-1 and TRBJ2-2; 12 positions agree with TRBD1. Trimming cost V 7 bases and J 5 bases; bases outside gene matches: 5. Germline-derived CDR1 and CDR2 are SQVTM and ANQGSEA. This CDR3 contains 14 residues. CDR3 protein: CSAGTGGGTGELFF. Written as DNA, the CDR3 is TGCAGCGCCGGGACAGGGGGCGGGACCGGGGAGCTGTTTTTT.

The rearrangement links TRBV4-1 to TRBJ2-1; possibly TRBD1 or TRBD2 for D (5 bases each). CDR1 is MGHRA and CDR2 is YSYEKL in the germline V gene. There are 16 residues in the CDR3. Trimming stripped 3 bases from V and 8 bases from J, with 20 bases between. CDR3 in amino acids: CASSQPGTAKSYEQFF. CDR3 nucleotide sequence: TGCGCCAGCAGCCAGCCCGGGACCGCTAAATCGTATGAGCAGTTCTTC.

This clonotype was seen a few times. The gene calls are TRBV10-3 and TRBJ2-7; either TRBD1 or TRBD2 may fit D (5 bases each). V dropped 6 bases and J dropped 7 bases, with 16 bases sitting between them. The CDR3 runs to 13 residues. Per germline, CDR1 ENHRY and CDR2 SYGVKD. The CDR3 is CAIRGPISEEQYF. The CDR3 nucleotides read TGTGCCATCAGGGGACCAATCTCGGAAGAGCAGTACTTC.

The rearrangement links TRBV7-9 to TRBJ2-7; D not certain. This CDR3 has 14 residues. The germline CDR1 and CDR2 sequences are SEHNR and FQNEAQ (reference sequence). V lost 0 bases, J lost 3 bases, and 9 bases lay in between. The CDR3 DNA is TGTGCCAGCAGCTTAGCGTACGGGCGCTACGAGCAGTACTTC. Its protein is CASSLAYGRYEQYF.